This T cell receptor beta chain was obtained from a study of blood T cell repertoires in COVID-19. Overall study: The cDNA or gDNA used as material had been derived from T cells, B-cell-depleted T cells, or PBMCs.

Clones were sequenced by immunoSEQ multiplex PCR, and TCRdb holds only the in-frame ones, with some missing. The data show just over 350,000 clones, around 88% seen once. There are a few counts of this clone. This CDR3 contains 11 residues. Deletions cut 3 bases from V and 7 bases from J, with 9 bases between. Germline-derived CDR1 and CDR2 are GTSNPN and SVGIG (reference sequence). Sequenced sample: peripheral blood. The TCR was taken from a woman aged 55-69 years with COVID-19, enrolled during active disease. This rearrangement joins TRBV30 to TRBJ1-1, with TRBD1 as a possible D gene (6 bases). CDR3 bases: TGTGCCTGGAGCAGGGGATTTGAAGCTTTCTTT. It encodes CAWSRGFEAFF.